This T cell receptor beta chain stems from a study of response to subunit inactivated influenza vaccine. TCRdb reprocessed the RT-PCR reads with MiXCR, giving one entry per CDR3 protein. The sample includes about 700,000 distinct CDR3 sequences, 14% of them seen just once. V lost 3 bases and J 0 bases, leaving 18 bases between the germline ends. The CDR3 spans 18 residues. Germline loops: CDR1 MDHEN, CDR2 SYDVKM. The origin of this receptor is a man aged 50-59 years who received an inactivated influenza vaccine. Material: PBMCs from blood, obtained 14 to 15 days before vaccination. The chain links TRBV28 to TRBJ1-5, with D uncertain. CDR3 loop: CASSFQPQEGSSNQPQHF. The CDR3, as DNA: TGTGCCAGCAGTTTTCAGCCGCAAGAGGGATCTAGCAATCAGCCCCAGCATTTT.